This entry is about one T cell receptor (beta chain). Germline CDR1 is MGHRA and CDR2 is YSYEKL. The CDR3 loop spans 15 amino acids. Trimming took off 1 base at V and 6 bases at J, with 13 bases between the two ends. How the authors handled the data: Quantification of nucleated cells was approximated via reference gene primer amplification. Method: immunoSEQ multiplex PCR; TCRdb's copy keeps in-frame clones and lacks some. For V, J and clone size, that table is used; D and trimming come from the DNA. The sample gives about 160,000 clones, roughly 93% of which show up once; more than 2% is in the top ten. The sample belongs to a study of blood T cell repertoires in COVID-19.

Sequences were obtained from peripheral blood. The TCR was taken from a man younger than 30 with acute or convalescent COVID-19. The chain carries TRBV4-1 and TRBJ1-5; tentative D call: TRBD1 (6 bases). The CDR3 reads CASSQVATGSQPQHF. The CDR3, as DNA: TGCGCCAGCAGCCAAGTTGCAACAGGGAGTCAGCCCCAGCATTTT.